The entry below describes one T cell receptor (beta chain). Its antigen remains unknown. 60 Vbeta and 13 Jbeta primers were used in PCR. The method was immunoSEQ multiplex PCR; TCRdb's version includes in-frame clones alone and lacks a portion of them. The sample yields about 130,000 clones, approximately 78% seen once. The V gene's germline CDR1 is GTSNPN and CDR2 SVGIG (reference sequence). V shed 1 base, J shed 5 bases, and the junction held 13 bases outside the gene matches. This CDR3 region has 16 residues. The sample is drawn from a study of cytomegalovirus exposure and HLA in healthy donors. Study-wide background: When fewer than 400 donors were genotyped, 80% to 90% of them were found to fall in the Caucasian-associated ancestry cluster.

Study-level points and caveats: TCR beta chains numbering approximately 150 were designated cytomegalovirus-associated. What TCR beta sequences reportedly achieved was accurate prediction of HLA-A and HLA-B alleles in most subjects.

The origin of this receptor is a man aged 25-45 years in good health and CMV-seropositive. Sequenced sample: PBMCs. The chain couples TRBV30 to TRBJ2-5; 7 nucleotides line up with TRBD1. Here the CDR3 DNA reads TGTGCCTGGAGTGCTAAACCCCCTGACAGGGACGAGACCCAGTACTTC. Amino acids: CAWSAKPPDRDETQYF.